This T cell receptor (beta chain) stems from a study of shared clonotypes between healthy human individuals. Findings and limits, study-wide: What naive subsets generally showed was a larger estimated richness than memory subsets showed. Depth was large, yet rarefaction showed that sorted-subset sequencing was incomplete.

The method was immunoSEQ multiplex PCR; TCRdb's version includes in-frame clones alone and lacks a portion of them. The sample has about 1 million clones; about four fifths are singletons. This clone appeared a few times. Its target is not known. Germline V gene lookup returns CDR1 SGHDT and CDR2 YYEEEE. The CDR3 is made up of 15 amino acids. The V end was cut by 0 bases, the J end by 8 bases, with 17 bases between. The chain links TRBV5-6 to TRBJ1-1; TRBD1 might be the D (6 bases). This receptor was taken from a man aged 18-30 years in good health. Some clones in this sample may be carry-over from other donors' samples. Sample: memory CD4+ T cells from PBMCs. Described subset: CD45RA-negative fraction. The CDR3 nucleotides are TGTGCCAGCAGCTTGGTCGTACGGGACACCAACGAAGCTTTCTTT. It yields the protein CASSLVVRDTNEAFF.